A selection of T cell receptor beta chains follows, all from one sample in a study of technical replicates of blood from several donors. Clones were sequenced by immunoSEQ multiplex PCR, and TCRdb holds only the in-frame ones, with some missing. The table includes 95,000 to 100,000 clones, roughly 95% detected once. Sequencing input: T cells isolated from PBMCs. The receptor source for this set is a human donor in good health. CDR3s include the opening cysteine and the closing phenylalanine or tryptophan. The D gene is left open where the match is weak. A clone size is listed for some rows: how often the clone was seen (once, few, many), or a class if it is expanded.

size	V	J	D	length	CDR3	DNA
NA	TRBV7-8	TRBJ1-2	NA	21	CASSLGFFSNDRQFYGSGYTF	TGTGCCAGCAGCTTAGGGTTTTTTTCGAATGACAGACAATTCTATGGTAGTGGCTACACCTTC
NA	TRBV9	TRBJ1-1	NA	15	CASSGPRTQNTEAFF	TGTGCCAGCAGCGGCCCCCGGACACAGAACACTGAAGCTTTCTTT
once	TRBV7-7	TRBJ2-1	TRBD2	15	CASAPGLGVFDEQFF	TGTGCTAGCGCTCCGGGACTAGGTGTCTTCGATGAGCAGTTCTTC
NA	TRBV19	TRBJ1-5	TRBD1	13	CASSDRVLQPQHF	TGTGCCAGTAGCGACAGGGTTCTCCAGCCCCAGCATTTT
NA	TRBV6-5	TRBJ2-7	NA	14	CASSYSSSAYEQYF	TGTGCCAGCAGTTACTCGAGTTCCGCCTACGAGCAGTACTTC
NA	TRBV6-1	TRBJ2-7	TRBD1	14	CASSDAGTGYEQYF	TGTGCCAGCAGTGACGCCGGGACAGGCTACGAGCAGTACTTC
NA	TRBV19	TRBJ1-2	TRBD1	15	CASSPRDRNFYGYTF	TGTGCCAGTAGTCCGCGGGACAGGAATTTCTATGGCTACACCTTC
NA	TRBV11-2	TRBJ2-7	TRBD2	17	CASSLQGRLAGNYEQYF	TGTGCCAGCAGCTTACAAGGCCGGCTAGCGGGGAACTACGAGCAGTACTTC
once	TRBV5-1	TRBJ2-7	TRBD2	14	CASSPGAGAYEQYF	TGCGCCAGCAGCCCGGGAGCGGGAGCCTACGAGCAGTACTTC
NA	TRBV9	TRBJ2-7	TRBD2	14	CASSVELADYEQYF	TGTGCCAGCAGCGTAGAACTAGCGGATTACGAGCAGTACTTC
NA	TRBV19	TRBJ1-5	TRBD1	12	CAGQTGNQPQHF	TGTGCCGGACAGACAGGGAATCAGCCCCAGCATTTT
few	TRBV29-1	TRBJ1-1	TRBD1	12	CSVGQRATEAFF	TGCAGCGTGGGACAGCGGGCCACTGAAGCTTTCTTT
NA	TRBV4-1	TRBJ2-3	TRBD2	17	CASSQDQRGPLKDTQYF	TGCGCCAGCAGCCAAGATCAGCGGGGACCCCTTAAGGATACGCAGTATTTT
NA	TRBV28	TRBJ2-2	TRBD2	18	CASSLIVSGSPGTGELFF	TGTGCCAGCAGTTTAATCGTTAGCGGGAGTCCGGGCACCGGGGAGCTGTTTTTT
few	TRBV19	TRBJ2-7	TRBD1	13	CATRSTGEYEQYF	TGTGCCACCAGATCGACAGGGGAGTACGAGCAGTACTTC
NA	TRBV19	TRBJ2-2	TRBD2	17	CASRGTSGSAGTGELFF	TGTGCCAGTAGAGGGACTAGCGGGAGTGCGGGCACCGGGGAGCTGTTTTTT
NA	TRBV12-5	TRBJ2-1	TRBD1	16	CASGFSTGLTYNEQFF	TGTGCTAGTGGTTTCTCGACAGGGCTGACCTACAATGAGCAGTTCTTC
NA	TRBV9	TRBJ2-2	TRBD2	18	CASSVVSGRAGNTGELFF	TGTGCCAGCAGCGTAGTTAGCGGGAGGGCCGGGAACACCGGGGAGCTGTTTTTT
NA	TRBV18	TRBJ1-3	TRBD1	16	CASSPTTGVSGNTIYF	TGTGCCAGCTCACCAACGACAGGGGTCTCTGGAAACACCATATATTTT
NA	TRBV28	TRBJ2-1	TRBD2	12	CASSRGGYEQFF	TGTGCCAGCAGCCGGGGGGGGTATGAGCAGTTCTTC
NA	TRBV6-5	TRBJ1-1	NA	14	CASSLTGSNTEAFF	TGTGCCAGCAGTTTAACAGGGTCGAACACTGAAGCTTTCTTT
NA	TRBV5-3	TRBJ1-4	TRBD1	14	CARSPGTGDEKLFF	TGTGCCAGAAGCCCCGGGACAGGGGATGAAAAACTGTTTTTT
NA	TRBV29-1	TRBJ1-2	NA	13	CSVGGGWNYGYTF	TGCAGCGTCGGGGGGGGCTGGAACTATGGCTACACCTTC
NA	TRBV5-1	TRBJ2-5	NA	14	CASSLVGGGETQYF	TGCGCCAGCAGCTTGGTGGGTGGAGGAGAGACCCAGTACTTC
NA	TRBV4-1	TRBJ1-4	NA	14	CASSQVLLGEKLFF	TGCGCCAGCAGCCAAGTCCTGCTAGGAGAAAAACTGTTTTTT
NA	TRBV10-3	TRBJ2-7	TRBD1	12	CAIAWDSYEQYF	TGTGCCATCGCCTGGGACAGCTACGAGCAGTACTTC
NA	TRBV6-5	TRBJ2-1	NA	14	CASSYLSLYNEQFF	TGTGCCAGCAGTTACTTGTCCCTCTACAATGAGCAGTTCTTC
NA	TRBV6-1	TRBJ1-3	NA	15	CASSEVYTSGNTIYF	TGTGCCAGCAGTGAAGTCTATACCTCCGGAAACACCATATATTTT
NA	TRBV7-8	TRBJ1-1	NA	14	CASSTPGPQRGAFF	TGTGCCAGCAGCACCCCCGGCCCCCAACGGGGAGCTTTCTTT
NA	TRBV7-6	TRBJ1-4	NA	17	CASSGGHLLSTNEKLFF	TGTGCCAGCAGCGGGGGACACCTCCTATCAACTAATGAAAAACTGTTTTTT
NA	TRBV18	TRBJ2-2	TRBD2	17	CASSPYGTSTNTGELFF	TGTGCCAGCTCACCTTACGGGACTAGCACGAACACCGGGGAGCTGTTTTTT
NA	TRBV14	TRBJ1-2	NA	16	CASSQDLAGAEYGYTF	TGTGCCAGCAGCCAAGACCTCGCAGGGGCCGAATATGGCTACACCTTC
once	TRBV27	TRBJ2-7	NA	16	CASTSTGETGSYEQYF	TGTGCCAGCACCTCGACGGGGGAAACTGGGTCCTACGAGCAGTACTTC
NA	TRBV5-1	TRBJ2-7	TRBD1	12	CASSQDRVEQYF	TGCGCCAGCAGCCAGGACAGGGTCGAGCAGTACTTC
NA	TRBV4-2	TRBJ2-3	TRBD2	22	CASSQDARESRTSGSPADTQYF	TGTGCCAGCAGCCAAGATGCTCGAGAATCGAGGACTAGCGGGAGTCCGGCAGATACGCAGTATTTT